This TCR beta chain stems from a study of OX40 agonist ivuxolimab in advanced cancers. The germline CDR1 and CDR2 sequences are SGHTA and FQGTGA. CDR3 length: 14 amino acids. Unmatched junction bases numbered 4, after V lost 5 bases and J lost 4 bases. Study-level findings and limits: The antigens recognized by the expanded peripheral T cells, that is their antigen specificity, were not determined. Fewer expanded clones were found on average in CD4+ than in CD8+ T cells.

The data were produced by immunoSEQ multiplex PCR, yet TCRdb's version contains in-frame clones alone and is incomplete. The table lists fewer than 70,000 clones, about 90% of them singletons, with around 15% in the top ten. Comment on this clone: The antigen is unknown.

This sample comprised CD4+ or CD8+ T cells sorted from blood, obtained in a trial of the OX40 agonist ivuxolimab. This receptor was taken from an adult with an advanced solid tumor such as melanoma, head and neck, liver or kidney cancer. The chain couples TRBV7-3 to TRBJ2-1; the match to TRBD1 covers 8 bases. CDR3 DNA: TGTGCCAGCAGCCAGGGGGCTTCTTACAATGAGCAGTTCTTC. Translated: CASSQGASYNEQFF.